The next 23 T cell receptor beta chains were all read from a single sample in a study of blood T cell repertoires in COVID-19. The table came from immunoSEQ multiplex PCR; TCRdb's copy has only in-frame clones and leaves some out. The data contain some 160,000 clones, less than 80% of them singletons. The sample taken for sequencing was PBMCs or T cells enriched from blood (not recorded which). Every receptor here comes from a woman aged 65 to 85 in a cohort exposed to, infected with or recovered from COVID-19 (not recorded which).

The V call is TRBV19, the J call TRBJ2-7, with D perhaps matching TRBD2 (6 bases). The CDR3 loop spans 15 amino acids. From germline, CDR1 is LNHDA and CDR2 SQIVND (reference sequence). The V end was cut by 5 bases, the J end by 5 bases, with 19 bases between. For the CDR3, the DNA is TGTGCCAGTAGTTCTCAAGCGGGCCGGCGGGACGAGCAGTACTTC. This translates into CASSSQAGRRDEQYF.

This chain links TRBV5-1 with TRBJ1-3; 9 positions agree with TRBD1. V lost 0 bases and J lost 4; bases outside the gene matches: 5. The germline CDR1 and CDR2 sequences are SGHRS and YFSETQ. This CDR3 comprises 16 residues. The CDR3 DNA follows: TGCGCCAGCAGCTTGGTCGGACAGGGGACAGGAAACACCATATATTTT. It codes for CASSLVGQGTGNTIYF.

This rearrangement joins TRBV7-3 to TRBJ1-1; D remains unclear. The CDR3 runs 12 residues. V was clipped by 8 bases and J by 5 bases, with 12 bases between them. CDR1 SGHTA and CDR2 FQGTGA come from the germline V gene. As DNA, the CDR3 is TGTGCCAGCGGCTCTGGGCGAACTGAAGCTTTCTTT. Translated: CASGSGRTEAFF.

The genes are TRBV7-2 and TRBJ2-5, with 9 bases lining up with TRBD2. The CDR3 extends over 15 amino acids. V shed 1 base, J shed 2 bases, and the junction held 2 bases outside the gene matches. Germline CDR1 SGHTA, CDR2 FQGNSA. This chain's CDR3 is CASSLGSGRQETQYF. CDR3 in DNA: TGTGCCAGCAGCTTAGGTAGCGGGAGACAAGAGACCCAGTACTTC.

This chain links TRBV28 with TRBJ2-5, with a tentative D call TRBD2 (6 bases). Deletions cut 6 bases from V and 6 bases from J, with 23 bases between. CDR3 length: 16 amino acids. Germline-derived CDR1 and CDR2 are MDHEN and SYDVKM. The CDR3 loop is CASRTPHAGRMKTQYF. The CDR3 DNA reads TGTGCCAGCAGAACCCCCCACGCAGGGAGGATGAAGACCCAGTACTTC. The full variable domain, rest sourced from reference TRBV28 and TRBJ2-5, is DVKVTQSSRYLVKRTGEKVFLECVQDMDHENMFWYRQDPGLGLRLIYFSYDVKMKEKGDIPEGYSVSREKKERFSLILESASTNQTSMYLCASRTPHAGRMKTQYFGPGTRLLVL.

This clone was recorded once. This chain connects TRBV6-5 to TRBJ2-7, with TRBD1 as a possible D gene (5 bases). The germline V gene encodes CDR1 MNHEY and CDR2 SVGAGI. CDR3 length: 16 residues. The V end was cut by 3 bases, the J end by 6 bases, with 21 bases between. This CDR3 is CASSYTGALTPSEQYF. CDR3 coding DNA: TGTGCCAGCAGTTATACTGGGGCTCTAACCCCCTCCGAGCAGTACTTC.

The genes are TRBV6-5 and TRBJ2-5; TRBD1 might be the D (6 bases). V was trimmed by 6 bases and J by 5 bases, leaving 16 bases between them. Germline CDR1 reads MNHEY; CDR2 reads SVGAGI. This CDR3 region has 14 residues. The CDR3 nucleotides are TGTGCCAGCAGCAGACCGGACAGCTGGGAGACCCAGTACTTC. It specifies CASSRPDSWETQYF.

The CDR3 here is CASNPGSGSLEQYF. The CDR3 DNA follows: TGCGCCAGCAATCCCGGAAGCGGGAGCCTCGAGCAGTACTTC. This sequence joins TRBV5-1 and TRBJ2-7, with TRBD2 identical over 8 bases. J gave up 6 bases and V 6 bases, and 11 bases lay outside the gene matches. The CDR3 runs to 14 residues. Looked up from germline, CDR1 is SGHRS and CDR2 is YFSETQ.

This clone was seen more than once but under ten times. This chain joins TRBV10-2 and TRBJ1-5; 8 nucleotides agree with TRBD1. Germline CDR1 is WSHSY and CDR2 is SAAADI. The CDR3 length is 13 residues. V lost 5 bases, J lost 7 bases, and 4 bases stayed unmatched. The CDR3 region has the DNA TGCGCCAGCAGTCCTGGACAGGGACAGCCCCAGCATTTT. It translates to CASSPGQGQPQHF.

This rearrangement joins TRBV29-1 to TRBJ1-1; maybe TRBD1 (6 bases). The CDR3 has 13 residues. The V and J ends lost 4 bases and 2 bases respectively, with 11 bases between them. Germline V gene data show CDR1 as SQVTM and CDR2 as ANQGSEA. CDR3 bases: TGCAGCGTTGCCGAACAGGGAAACACTGAAGCTTTCTTT. Protein product: CSVAEQGNTEAFF.

The chain employs TRBV18 and TRBJ2-3; possible D gene TRBD2, 5 bases. Germline loops: CDR1 KGHSH, CDR2 LQKENI. V was pared by 6 bases and J by 5 bases, with 12 bases between. The CDR3 has 13 amino acids. CDR3 sequence (DNA): TGTGCCAGCTCTGACGGGGTAAAAGATACGCAGTATTTT. Translation: CASSDGVKDTQYF.

CDR3 in DNA: TGTGCCAGCATCCAGGGTGGTTGGGGAGGACAGCCCCAGCATTTT. This translates into CASIQGGWGGQPQHF. The gene calls are TRBV28 and TRBJ1-5; the D gene is possibly TRBD1 (5 bases). This CDR3 has 15 residues. V gave up 7 bases and J gave up 7 bases, with 20 bases separating them. The V gene's germline CDR1 is MDHEN and CDR2 SYDVKM.

The V and J genes are TRBV19 and TRBJ1-4, with 10 nucleotides matching TRBD1. The CDR3 sequence is 17 residues long. Germline CDR1 reads LNHDA; CDR2 reads SQIVND (reference sequence). V lost 2 bases, J lost 10 bases, and 13 bases stayed unmatched. CDR3: CASSILRDRGEPGKLFF. For the CDR3, the DNA is TGTGCCAGTAGTATACTCCGGGACAGGGGTGAGCCTGGAAAACTGTTTTTT.

V and J are TRBV28 and TRBJ1-6, with D hard to call. This CDR3 region has 15 residues. Germline values: CDR1 MDHEN, CDR2 SYDVKM. Deletions cut 6 bases from V and 0 bases from J, with 9 bases between. In DNA, the CDR3 is TGTGCCAGCAGGAGCCCGAGCTCCTATAATTCACCCCTCCACTTT. It specifies CASRSPSSYNSPLHF.

This sequence joins TRBV5-5 and TRBJ2-5; 7 bases align to TRBD1. Germline assignment: CDR1 SGHKS and CDR2 YYEKEE (reference sequence). CDR3 length: 16 amino acids. After removal of 0 bases from V and 2 bases from J, the junction contained 7 bases not matched to a gene. This chain's CDR3 is CASSLGQGVGQETQYF. CDR3 nucleotides: TGTGCCAGCAGCTTGGGACAGGGAGTTGGACAAGAGACCCAGTACTTC.

The chain carries TRBV9 and TRBJ2-1; 9 bases map to TRBD2. The V segment lost 4 bases and the J segment 8 bases; nucleotides outside the gene matches: 13. Per the germline V gene, CDR1 is SGDLS and CDR2 is YYNGEE. The CDR3 contains 16 residues. The CDR3 is CASSPLAGGMSDEQFF. In DNA form, the CDR3 reads TGTGCCAGCAGCCCACTGGCGGGAGGGATGTCCGATGAGCAGTTCTTC.

The rearrangement uses TRBV5-1 and TRBJ2-5; D remains unclear. Germline CDR1 reads SGHRS; CDR2 reads YFSETQ. The CDR3 sequence is 14 residues long. Trimming removed 2 bases from V and 3 bases from J, with 11 bases in between. For the CDR3, the DNA is TGCGCCAGCAGCTTCTCTAGACTGGAAGAGACCCAGTACTTC. Translating it yields CASSFSRLEETQYF. The entire variable domain, with the rest obtained from reference TRBV5-1 and TRBJ2-5, is as follows: KAGVTQTPRYLIKTRGQQVTLSCSPISGHRSVSWYQQTPGQGLQFLFEYFSETQRNKGNFPGRFSGRQFSNSRSEMNVSTLELGDSALYLCASSFSRLEETQYFGPGTRLLVL.

The chain links TRBV28 to TRBJ2-3; D possibly corresponds to TRBD1 (5 bases). Trimming pared 5 bases from V and 10 bases from J, leaving 22 bases between. The CDR3 consists of 15 residues. Germline loops: CDR1 MDHEN, CDR2 SYDVKM. The CDR3 here is CASSPQVRGNMAQYF. For the CDR3, the DNA is TGTGCCAGCAGTCCCCAGGTTAGGGGTAATATGGCGCAGTATTTT. The complete variable domain, with remaining parts taken from reference TRBV28 and TRBJ2-3, reads DVKVTQSSRYLVKRTGEKVFLECVQDMDHENMFWYRQDPGLGLRLIYFSYDVKMKEKGDIPEGYSVSREKKERFSLILESASTNQTSMYLCASSPQVRGNMAQYFGPGTRLTVL.

The rearrangement joins TRBV5-1 to TRBJ2-1; a weak D match, TRBD2 (6 bases). CDR3 length: 13 amino acids. Germline CDR1 is SGHRS and CDR2 is YFSETQ. V was shortened by 7 bases and J by 9 bases, with 17 bases between the two germline ends. This CDR3 is CASDLGGGGEQFF. The CDR3 region has the DNA TGCGCCAGCGATCTGGGAGGAGGAGGTGAGCAGTTCTTC.

V and J are TRBV5-1 and TRBJ2-1, with a weak D call TRBD2 (6 bases). V shed 0 bases and J shed 6 bases, with 13 bases lying between them. Per the germline V gene, CDR1 is SGHRS and CDR2 is YFSETQ. The CDR3 runs 15 residues. Here the CDR3 DNA reads TGCGCCAGCAGCTTGGGTGGCCTAGCGATCAATGAGCAGTTCTTC. Its translation is CASSLGGLAINEQFF.

V and J are TRBV10-3 and TRBJ2-7, with D tentatively TRBD1 (6 bases). Germline-derived CDR1 and CDR2 are ENHRY and SYGVKD. The V end was cut by 6 bases, the J end by 2 bases, with 11 bases between. The CDR3 covers 13 residues. The CDR3 is CAISPGQTYEQYF. CDR3 nucleotide sequence: TGTGCCATCAGCCCTGGACAGACCTACGAGCAGTACTTC.

The genes are TRBV20-1 and TRBJ2-7, with D possibly matching TRBD1 (6 bases). The germline CDR1 and CDR2 sequences are DFQATT and SNEGSKA (reference sequence). CDR3 length: 14 amino acids. Deletions cut 3 bases from V and 6 bases from J, with 18 bases between. As DNA, the CDR3 is TGCAGTGCTAGTATCAGGTCAGGGGTCGCCGAGCAGTACTTC. Translation: CSASIRSGVAEQYF.

The rearrangement uses TRBV7-2 and TRBJ2-5, with 9 bases matching TRBD2. With 1 base clipped from V and 4 bases from J, the junction kept 4 bases outside the gene matches. Germline CDR1 reads SGHTA; CDR2 reads FQGNSA. CDR3 length equals 15 residues. The CDR3 sequence: CASSLGSGRGETQYF. CDR3 nucleotides: TGTGCCAGCAGCTTAGGTAGCGGGAGAGGAGAGACCCAGTACTTC.